Listed below are T cell receptor beta chains from one sample, sequenced in a study of memory CD4+ T cells and cytomegalovirus serostatus. Here immunoSEQ multiplex PCR was the method, and the copy in TCRdb shows in-frame clones only, minus some. The sample shows under 75,000 clones, over 70% of them seen only once. Sequencing was done on a sample of memory CD4+ T cells from blood. The origin of the receptors is an adult in good health and CMV-seronegative. Some clones in this sample may be carry-over from other donors' samples. CDR3s include the opening cysteine and the closing phenylalanine or tryptophan.

TRBJ2-7	TRBV15	CATSRPLAGGLVHEQYF
TRBJ2-5	TRBV30	CAWSADRAQETQYF
TRBJ1-1	TRBV28	CASRRRAGTEAFF
TRBJ2-7	TRBV11-2	CASSSRTGGYEQYF
TRBJ1-5	TRBV6-5	CASADGSNQPQHF
TRBJ2-7	TRBV9	CASSVTGSSYEQYF
TRBJ2-1	TRBV10-3	CAISDRDRVGSDEQFF
TRBJ1-2	TRBV5-6	CASSQPGERLYTF
TRBJ2-2	TRBV19	CASSVTGSRELFF
TRBJ2-5	TRBV7-6	CASSPTGETQYF
TRBJ1-2	TRBV7-2	CASSSQGVSNYGYTF
TRBJ2-1	TRBV7-9	CASRPGLAGQQFF
TRBJ1-3	TRBV30	CAWSVTNTIYF
TRBJ1-5	TRBV5-1	CASSLGTEQPQHF
TRBJ1-2	TRBV27	CASSPGPRAGYTF
TRBJ1-1	TRBV7-6	CASSSPNARGTEAFF
TRBJ2-7	TRBV28	CASSPINRAGDEQYF
TRBJ2-7	TRBV5-1	CASSLVGGGTYEQYF
TRBJ2-4	TRBV10-1	CASSESADAKNIQYF
TRBJ1-6	TRBV6-5	CASSYIGTGRSPLHF
TRBJ2-7	TRBV7-2	CASSLRRLAGVQEQYF
TRBJ2-7	TRBV28	CASSLSPTGGYYEQYF
TRBJ2-5	TRBV14	CASSHRQTQYF